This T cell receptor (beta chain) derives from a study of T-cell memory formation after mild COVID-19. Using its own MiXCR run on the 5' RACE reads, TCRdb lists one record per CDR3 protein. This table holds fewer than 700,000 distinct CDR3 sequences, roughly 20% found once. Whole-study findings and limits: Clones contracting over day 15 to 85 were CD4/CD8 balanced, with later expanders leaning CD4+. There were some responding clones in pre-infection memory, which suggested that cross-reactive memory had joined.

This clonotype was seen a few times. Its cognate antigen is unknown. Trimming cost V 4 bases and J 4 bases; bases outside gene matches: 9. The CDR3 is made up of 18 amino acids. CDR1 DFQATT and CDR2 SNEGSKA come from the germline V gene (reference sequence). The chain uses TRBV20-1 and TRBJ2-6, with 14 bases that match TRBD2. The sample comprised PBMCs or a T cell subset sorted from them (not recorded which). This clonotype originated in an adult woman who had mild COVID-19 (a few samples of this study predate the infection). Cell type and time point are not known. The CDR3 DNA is TGCAGTGCTACGATCGGGACTAGCGGGAGATCGGGGGCCAACGTCCTGACTTTC. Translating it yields CSATIGTSGRSGANVLTF.